Following are 31 T cell receptor beta chains from one sample sequenced in a study of regulatory T cells in long-lasting Graves disease. The time point denotes: persistent/refractory GD, antithyroid drugs over 5 years with positive TRAb. TCR sequences were obtained from RNA taken from PBMCs. Through Arm-PCR of CDR3 regions and iRepertoire HTBI primers, TCR beta libraries were built. TCRdb passed the multiplex PCR reads through MiXCR, listing each CDR3 protein once. The data show hundreds of thousands of distinct CDR3 sequences, with about 22% seen just once and 7% to 9% held by the top ten. This material consisted of peripheral blood mononuclear cells (PBMCs), taken when the disease was refractory, from a patient treated with antithyroid drugs. These receptor sequences come from a female donor with Graves disease.

Points on this clonotype: A read error may be the cause here, since a much bigger clone is one base away. The rearrangement uses TRBV28 and TRBJ1-5, with D perhaps TRBD1 (5 bases). Deletions cut 5 bases from V and 5 bases from J, with 16 bases between. CDR3 length: 15 residues. The V gene's germline CDR1 is MDHEN and CDR2 SYDVKM. The CDR3 coding sequence is TGTGCCAGCAGTCTCGGGGGGGGGAGTGATCAGCCCCAGCATTTT. Encoded protein: CASSLGGGSDQPQHF.

This clonotype was seen only a few times. As DNA, the CDR3 is TGTGCCAGCAGTTTAGAACTAGCTGTATACAATGAGCAGTTCTTC. This codes for CASSLELAVYNEQFF. This chain uses TRBV12-3 or TRBV12-4 with TRBJ2-1; possibly TRBD2 for D (6 bases). The CDR3 is 15 residues long. V lost 1 base, J lost 4 bases, and 11 bases lay in between.

This clonotype occurred a few times. The rearrangement uses TRBV6-1 and TRBJ1-3; D is unclear. Trimming removed 1 base from V and 0 bases from J, with 10 bases in between. Germline CDR1 MNHNS, CDR2 SASEGT. This CDR3 contains 16 residues. CDR3 bases: TGTGCCAGCAGTGAAGAAATCCTTTACTCTGGAAACACCATATATTTT. It yields the protein CASSEEILYSGNTIYF.

This clonotype has just a few counts. This chain links TRBV12-3 or TRBV12-4 with TRBJ2-5, with a tentative D call TRBD2 (5 bases). Trimming removed 8 bases at V and 4 bases at J, with 23 bases between. The CDR3 is 16 residues long. The CDR3 DNA sequence: TGTGCCAGCTCACCACTTGAGGGCCTTCCGGGAGAGACCCAGTACTTC. This encodes CASSPLEGLPGETQYF.

This clonotype was seen repeatedly, ten times or more. V and J are TRBV28 and TRBJ2-7, with no clear D. Germline CDR1 and CDR2: MDHEN and SYDVKM. V was pared by 3 bases and J by 0 bases, with 12 bases between. This CDR3 spans 15 amino acids. CDR3 amino acids: CASSLPRTSSYEQYF. The CDR3 region has the DNA TGTGCCAGCAGTTTGCCTAGGACCAGCTCCTACGAGCAGTACTTC.

This rearrangement joins TRBV27 to TRBJ2-1; D is uncertain. Germline values: CDR1 MNHEY, CDR2 SMNVEV (reference sequence). The CDR3 length is 15 residues. Trimming left V 8 bases short and J 5 bases short, with 19 bases between. CDR3 sequence: CASSREGIAHNEQFF. DNA for the CDR3: TGTGCCAGCTCAAGGGAAGGAATCGCCCACAATGAGCAGTTCTTC.

This chain uses TRBV6-5 with TRBJ1-5; D is undetermined. This CDR3 is 15 amino acids long. V lost 0 bases and J 11 bases, leaving 17 bases between the germline ends. Germline CDR1 reads MNHEY; CDR2 reads SVGAGI. The CDR3 loop is CASSYSSPGRSAQHF. CDR3 coding DNA: TGTGCCAGCAGTTACTCGAGTCCGGGAAGGTCGGCCCAGCATTTT.

The chain recombines TRBV19 with TRBJ1-1, with 9 bases matching TRBD1. The CDR3 covers 13 residues. Germline values: CDR1 LNHDA, CDR2 SQIVND (reference sequence). V gave up 8 bases and J gave up 8 bases; unmatched junction bases: 9. The CDR3 region is CASHTLGQGEAFF. The CDR3 coding sequence is TGTGCCAGTCATACCTTGGGACAGGGCGAAGCTTTCTTT.

V usage is TRBV20-1 and J usage is TRBJ2-5, with D perhaps given as TRBD1 or TRBD2 (5 bases each). The germline CDR1 and CDR2 sequences are DFQATT and SNEGSKA (reference sequence). This CDR3 has 10 amino acids. Trimming removed 5 bases at V and 11 bases at J, with 12 bases between. DNA for the CDR3: TGCAGTGCTGAACGGGGCTCTCAGTACTTC. It yields the protein CSAERGSQYF.

On this clonotype itself: This may be a read error, as it is one base from a much larger clone. The CDR3 DNA is TGTGCCAACAGTCGACAGGGCGACACCGGGGAGCTGTTTTTT. Amino acids: CANSRQGDTGELFF. The J gene is TRBJ2-2, the V gene TRBV12-3 or TRBV12-4; the match to TRBD1 covers 7 bases. CDR3 length: 14 amino acids.

The V call is TRBV5-1, the J call TRBJ2-7; no reliable D call. The V gene's germline CDR1 is SGHRS and CDR2 YFSETQ. The CDR3 contains 14 residues. V lost 0 bases, J lost 2 bases, and 9 bases lay in between. CDR3 nucleotide sequence: TGCGCCAGCAGCTTGGTAGTCGGAGCCTACGAGCAGTACTTC. Its protein is CASSLVVGAYEQYF.

This clonotype has a handful of counts. The rearrangement links TRBV13 to TRBJ1-6; D is undetermined. V was pared by 5 bases and J by 9 bases, with 17 bases between. CDR3 length: 15 amino acids. CDR1 is PRHDT, CDR2 FYEKMQ, per germline (reference sequence). The CDR3 reads CASSTRERRGSPLHF. The CDR3, as DNA: TGTGCCAGCAGCACCCGAGAACGGAGAGGTTCACCCCTCCACTTT.

This clonotype was counted at least ten times. The chain is built from TRBV11-2 and TRBJ1-1; D ambiguous. The CDR3 has 15 residues. V dropped 3 bases and J dropped 1 base, with 12 bases sitting between them. Germline CDR1 reads SGHAT; CDR2 reads FQNNGV. The CDR3 region is CASSFSKVPNTEAFF. The CDR3 bases are TGTGCCAGCAGCTTCTCTAAAGTCCCGAACACTGAAGCTTTCTTT.

This clonotype was counted at least ten times. The chain recombines TRBV6-1 with TRBJ2-6; possibly TRBD2 for D (6 bases). The V end lost 8 bases, the J end lost 0 bases, and 14 bases lay between the germline ends. The germline gives CDR1 MNHNS, CDR2 SASEGT. This CDR3 is built from 16 residues. The CDR3 reads CASAGWVSSGANVLTF. The CDR3 region has the DNA TGTGCCAGCGCGGGGTGGGTTAGCTCTGGGGCCAACGTCCTGACTTTC.

There are many counts of this clonotype. J is TRBJ1-1 and V is TRBV12-3 or TRBV12-4; unclear D gene. Deletions cut 3 bases from V and 1 base from J, with 12 bases between. CDR3 length equals 15 residues. CDR3 DNA: TGTGCCAGCAGTTTCCCGTATTCAGAGAACACTGAAGCTTTCTTT. Amino acids: CASSFPYSENTEAFF.

This clonotype appeared a few times. The chain combines TRBV19 with TRBJ1-2, with a possible D match to TRBD1 (6 bases). The CDR3 is 14 residues long. Per the germline V gene, CDR1 is LNHDA and CDR2 is SQIVND (reference sequence). Trimming removed 8 bases from V and 5 bases from J, with 18 bases in between. CDR3: CASAQARGRYGYTF. In DNA form, the CDR3 reads TGTGCCAGTGCCCAGGCCAGGGGACGATATGGCTACACCTTC.

In its sample, this clonotype was seen a few times. J is TRBJ1-5 and V is TRBV19; D ambiguous. CDR1 is LNHDA, CDR2 SQIVND, per germline (reference sequence). The CDR3 is 13 amino acids. V was pared by 7 bases and J by 0 bases, with 7 bases between. The CDR3 sequence is CASTPVSNQPQHF. The CDR3 region has the DNA TGTGCCAGTACCCCAGTTAGCAATCAGCCCCAGCATTTT.

This clonotype was detected a few times. The chain links TRBV19 to TRBJ2-5, with 7 bases that match TRBD1. Looked up from germline, CDR1 is LNHDA and CDR2 is SQIVND (reference sequence). Unmatched junction bases numbered 10, after V lost 3 bases and J lost 3 bases. The length of the CDR3 is 16 residues. For the CDR3, the DNA is TGTGCCAGTAGTATGTGGACCCCGGGACAGAAAGAGACCCAGTACTTC. Amino acid sequence: CASSMWTPGQKETQYF. The entire variable domain, with the rest obtained from reference TRBV19 and TRBJ2-5, is as follows: DGGITQSPKYLFRKEGQNVTLSCEQNLNHDAMYWYRQDPGQGLRLIYYSQIVNDFQKGDIAEGYSVSREKKESFPLTVTSAQKNPTAFYLCASSMWTPGQKETQYFGPGTRLLVL.

Only a few counts were recorded for this clonotype. The chain combines TRBV7-2 with TRBJ1-5, with 8 bases that match TRBD1. The CDR3 is 14 amino acids. Trimming took 1 base from V and 4 from J; bases not matched to a gene: 0. Germline lookup yields CDR1 SGHTA and CDR2 FQGNSA. The CDR3 bases are TGTGCCAGCAGCTTAGGGGACAGGAATCAGCCCCAGCATTTT. Protein sequence: CASSLGDRNQPQHF.

The J gene is TRBJ2-2, the V gene TRBV6-5; D unclear. The CDR3 is 15 amino acids. The germline V gene has CDR1 MNHEY and CDR2 SVGAGI. V gave up 1 base and J gave up 5 bases, with 11 bases separating them. CDR3 residues: CASSYLGYGTGELFF. Here the CDR3 DNA reads TGTGCCAGCAGTTACTTGGGGTATGGGACCGGGGAGCTGTTTTTT.

This clonotype came up many times. The chain has TRBV13 and TRBJ2-7; 10 bases are a match to TRBD1. Trimming removed 5 bases from V and 10 bases from J; junction bases left unmatched: 2. Germline CDR1 reads PRHDT; CDR2 reads FYEKMQ (reference sequence). This CDR3 has 11 amino acids. The CDR3 loop reads CASSGTGAQYF. CDR3 DNA sequence: TGTGCCAGCAGCGGGACAGGGGCACAGTACTTC.

This clonotype has at least ten counts. The chain recombines TRBV13 with TRBJ2-7; no firm D call. CDR3 length: 12 residues. Germline V gene sequence: CDR1 PRHDT, CDR2 FYEKMQ (reference sequence). V was clipped by 5 bases and J by 6 bases, with 11 bases between them. The CDR3 spells CASSQDGTEQYF. CDR3 in DNA: TGTGCCAGCAGCCAGGACGGCACCGAGCAGTACTTC. Full variable domain (outside the CDR3, taken from reference TRBV13 and TRBJ2-7): AAGVIQSPRHLIKEKRETATLKCYPIPRHDTVYWYQQGPGQDPQFLISFYEKMQSDKGSIPDRFSAQQFSDYHSELNMSSLELGDSALYFCASSQDGTEQYFGPGTRLTVT.

This clonotype was seen more than once but under ten times. The J gene is TRBJ2-5, the V gene TRBV12-3 or TRBV12-4; D unresolved. TRBJ2-1 explains the end of the DNA better; the J call may be wrong. This CDR3 spans 12 amino acids. CDR3 in DNA: TGTGCCAGCAGCGCTACAGAGAATGAGCAGTTCTTC. It codes for CASSATENEQFF.

Remarks on this clonotype: A junction end diverges from the germline sequence, so it may reflect a read error. The rearrangement uses TRBV7-3 and TRBJ2-3; TRBD2 might be the D (7 bases). The CDR3 is made up of 15 amino acids. The germline gives CDR1 SGHTA, CDR2 FQGTGA. The CDR3 DNA is TGTGCCTGCAGCCATAGGGGGGGCCTCACAGATACGCAGTATTTT. It codes for CACSHRGGLTDTQYF. The variable domain in full, with the rest retrieved from reference TRBV7-3 and TRBJ2-3, is GAGVSQTPSNKVTEKGKYVELRCDPISGHTALYWYRQSLGQGPEFLIYFQGTGAADDSGLPNDRFFAVRPEGSVSTLKIQRTERGDSAVYLCACSHRGGLTDTQYFGPGTRLTVL.

With respect to this clonotype: The junction departs from germline at one end; a sequencing error may be responsible. In DNA, the CDR3 is TGTGCCTGGAGAGGACTCCTGCGTCAGGGGTTC. This translates into CAWRGLLRQGF. The chain carries TRBV30 and TRBJ2-4; D may be TRBD1 (6 bases). This CDR3 is built from 11 residues. Germline values: CDR1 GTSNPN, CDR2 SVGIG (reference sequence).

This clonotype was seen many times. This chain links TRBV7-3 with TRBJ1-2; D ambiguous. V lost 2 bases to trimming and J lost 0 bases, with 10 bases between them. The germline CDR1 and CDR2 sequences are SGHTA and FQGTGA. This CDR3 spans 15 amino acids. The CDR3 DNA sequence: TGTGCCAGCAGCTTAGACGGACGGTCTAACTATGGCTACACCTTC. It codes for CASSLDGRSNYGYTF.

V usage is TRBV4-2 and J usage is TRBJ1-6; 8 positions match TRBD1. The trim removed 4 bases at V and 9 bases at J, leaving 8 bases unmatched. This CDR3 comprises 15 residues. The germline CDR1 and CDR2 sequences are LGHNA and YNFKEQ. DNA for the CDR3: TGTGCCAGCAGCCGCGACAGGGGTTTTAGTTCACCCCTCCACTTT. Translation: CASSRDRGFSSPLHF.

This clonotype was seen only a few times. The rearrangement links TRBV5-6 to TRBJ2-7; 7 bases are a match to TRBD2. Germline values: CDR1 SGHDT, CDR2 YYEEEE. The CDR3 is 15 residues long. Trimming at V came to 4 bases and at J to 1 base, leaving 8 bases not matched to a gene. The CDR3 region is CASSHTSEDSYEQYF. CDR3 bases: TGTGCCAGCAGCCACACTAGCGAAGATTCCTACGAGCAGTACTTC.

Ten or more counts support this clonotype. The chain employs TRBV20-1 and TRBJ2-5; D gene uncertain. This CDR3 contains 16 residues. Trimming left V 4 bases short and J 0 bases short, with 18 bases between. Germline V gene sequence: CDR1 DFQATT, CDR2 SNEGSKA (reference sequence). The CDR3 loop reads CSAISPRSGYQETQYF. For the CDR3, the DNA is TGCAGTGCTATCTCCCCAAGGTCCGGGTACCAAGAGACCCAGTACTTC.

This clonotype was counted only a few times. The chain links TRBV18 to TRBJ1-2, with D unclear. Trimming took 0 bases from V and 8 from J, leaving 13 bases between them. CDR1 KGHSH and CDR2 LQKENI come from the germline V gene. The CDR3 totals 14 residues. The CDR3 nucleotides are TGTGCCAGCTCACCACCGTTCACCTCGGGAGGCTACACCTTC. Protein: CASSPPFTSGGYTF.

This clonotype has a count of ten or more. The chain has TRBV28 and TRBJ1-1; D not certain. This CDR3 is 15 amino acids long. Germline CDR1 MDHEN, CDR2 SYDVKM. Between the trimmed V and J ends, which lost 3 bases and 7 bases, there was a span of 18 bases. CDR3 residues: CASSFSSGGTVEAFF. CDR3 nucleotides: TGTGCCAGCAGTTTCAGTTCGGGCGGTACCGTTGAAGCTTTCTTT.